This T cell receptor (beta chain) was captured in a study of shared clonotypes between healthy human individuals. General study points: Larger estimated richness was generally seen in naive subsets than in memory subsets. In a few donors, roughly 5.2% of naive CD4 clonotypes appeared in common.

The CDR3 is 14 amino acids. J was trimmed by 7 bases and V by 10 bases; bases with no gene match: 12. Germline CDR1 MNHEY, CDR2 SVGAGI. On this clone itself: Its antigen is currently unknown.

Generated by immunoSEQ multiplex PCR, the TCRdb table keeps only in-frame clones and is missing some. This sample yields roughly 1 million clones, of which around 76% are seen a single time; 1.4% to 1.5% belongs to the top ten. Donors were healthy HIV-negative adults without recently reported acute infections or vaccinations. Sequencing was performed on memory CD4+ T cells sorted from blood. As for subset: CD45RA-negative fraction. The chain links TRBV6-5 to TRBJ2-1; 8 bases match TRBD2. The receptor was derived from a young man in good health. CDR3 region: CATLRTGGLNEQFF. Here the CDR3 DNA reads TGTGCCACCCTTCGGACGGGGGGGCTTAATGAGCAGTTCTTC.